This is a list of T cell receptor beta chains from one sample in a study of cytomegalovirus exposure and HLA in healthy donors. Data came from immunoSEQ multiplex PCR; TCRdb stores just in-frame clones and leaves some out. Of fewer than 200,000 clones in the sample, approximately 75% were seen once. The sample taken for sequencing was PBMCs. Receptors were obtained from a woman aged 18 to 35 in good health and CMV-seronegative. The CDR3 runs from the conserved cysteine through the conserved F or W. D genes are given only for firm matches. The size of a clone is reported for some rows only, either as once, few or many, or as a class for expanded clones.

J gene: TRBJ2-1; V gene: TRBV5-1; clone size: NA; D gene: TRBD1; CDR3 protein: CASSLTGTEVAYNEQFF; CDR3 DNA: TGCGCCAGCAGCCTCACCGGGACAGAAGTTGCGTACAATGAGCAGTTCTTC
J gene: TRBJ2-2; V gene: TRBV5-1; clone size: NA; D gene: TRBD1; CDR3 protein: CASSRPGQGAGELFF; CDR3 DNA: TGCGCCAGCAGCCGCCCGGGACAGGGTGCCGGGGAGCTGTTTTTT
J gene: TRBJ2-7; V gene: TRBV5-1; clone size: NA; D gene: NA; CDR3 protein: CASRGLRSYEQYF; CDR3 DNA: TGCGCCAGCAGAGGACTCCGGTCATACGAGCAGTACTTC
J gene: TRBJ2-1; V gene: TRBV28; clone size: NA; D gene: NA; CDR3 protein: CASSGADRPYNEQFF; CDR3 DNA: TGTGCCAGCAGTGGGGCGGACAGACCCTACAATGAGCAGTTCTTC
J gene: TRBJ1-5; V gene: TRBV2; clone size: NA; D gene: NA; CDR3 protein: CASSQEGNQPQHF; CDR3 DNA: TGTGCCAGCAGCCAGGAGGGGAATCAGCCCCAGCATTTT
J gene: TRBJ1-5; V gene: TRBV6-1; clone size: NA; D gene: NA; CDR3 protein: CASAGVSGNQPQHF; CDR3 DNA: TGTGCCAGCGCCGGGGTTTCGGGCAATCAGCCCCAGCATTTT
J gene: TRBJ2-7; V gene: TRBV7-9; clone size: NA; D gene: TRBD2; CDR3 protein: CASSPRTSYEQYF; CDR3 DNA: TGTGCCAGCAGCCCCAGGACTAGTTACGAGCAGTACTTC
J gene: TRBJ1-6; V gene: TRBV5-1; clone size: once; D gene: NA; CDR3 protein: CASSSLPGLNSPLHF; CDR3 DNA: TGCGCCAGCAGCTCCTTACCGGGACTCAATTCACCCCTCCACTTT
J gene: TRBJ2-1; V gene: TRBV10-3; clone size: NA; D gene: TRBD1; CDR3 protein: CAISEGGQGIIYNEQFF; CDR3 DNA: TGTGCCATCAGTGAAGGGGGACAGGGTATAATCTACAATGAGCAGTTCTTC
J gene: TRBJ2-1; V gene: TRBV5-1; clone size: once; D gene: NA; CDR3 protein: CASSLGLSADYNEQFF; CDR3 DNA: TGCGCCAGCAGCTTGGGGCTATCCGCGGACTACAATGAGCAGTTCTTC
J gene: TRBJ2-7; V gene: TRBV5-1; clone size: NA; D gene: TRBD1; CDR3 protein: CASSREGQGSEQYF; CDR3 DNA: TGCGCCAGCAGCCGAGAAGGACAGGGGTCCGAGCAGTACTTC
J gene: TRBJ2-7; V gene: TRBV15; clone size: NA; D gene: NA; CDR3 protein: CATSRDLEGAGTYEQYF; CDR3 DNA: TGTGCCACCAGCAGAGATCTGGAGGGGGCAGGGACCTACGAGCAGTACTTC
J gene: TRBJ2-1; V gene: TRBV7-8; clone size: NA; D gene: TRBD2; CDR3 protein: CASSPSRLAGHNEQFF; CDR3 DNA: TGTGCCAGCAGCCCCAGCAGACTAGCGGGGCACAATGAGCAGTTCTTC
J gene: TRBJ2-5; V gene: TRBV7-3; clone size: NA; D gene: TRBD2; CDR3 protein: CASSSGTSVETQYF; CDR3 DNA: TGTGCCAGCAGCTCCGGGACTAGCGTAGAGACCCAGTACTTC
J gene: TRBJ2-6; V gene: TRBV5-1; clone size: NA; D gene: NA; CDR3 protein: CASSLLQLAGANVLTF; CDR3 DNA: TGCGCCAGCAGCTTGTTGCAGCTAGCTGGGGCCAACGTCCTGACTTTC
J gene: TRBJ1-2; V gene: TRBV13; clone size: NA; D gene: NA; CDR3 protein: CASSFGGSSSYGYTF; CDR3 DNA: TGTGCCAGCAGCTTTGGGGGCAGCTCATCCTATGGCTACACCTTC
J gene: TRBJ2-7; V gene: TRBV13; clone size: NA; D gene: TRBD2; CDR3 protein: CASSKGLQEGTSSYEQYF; CDR3 DNA: TGTGCCAGCAGCAAAGGACTCCAGGAAGGGACTAGCTCCTACGAGCAGTACTTC
J gene: TRBJ2-2; V gene: TRBV5-1; clone size: NA; D gene: NA; CDR3 protein: CASSFFPDSTGELFF; CDR3 DNA: TGCGCCAGCAGCTTTTTTCCGGACAGTACCGGGGAGCTGTTTTTT
J gene: TRBJ2-7; V gene: TRBV11-2; clone size: NA; D gene: NA; CDR3 protein: CASSLGGGGVEQYF; CDR3 DNA: TGTGCCAGCAGCTTAGGAGGTGGAGGGGTCGAGCAGTACTTC
J gene: TRBJ2-2; V gene: TRBV7-6; clone size: few; D gene: NA; CDR3 protein: CASSFQENTGELFF; CDR3 DNA: TGTGCCAGCAGCTTTCAGGAGAACACCGGGGAGCTGTTTTTT
J gene: TRBJ1-2; V gene: TRBV11-2; clone size: few; D gene: NA; CDR3 protein: CASSLDRNYGYTF; CDR3 DNA: TGTGCCAGCAGCTTAGACAGAAACTATGGCTACACCTTC
J gene: TRBJ2-7; V gene: TRBV6-5; clone size: NA; D gene: NA; CDR3 protein: CASSYSAGYEQYF; CDR3 DNA: TGTGCCAGCAGTTACTCAGCGGGCTACGAGCAGTACTTC
J gene: TRBJ2-1; V gene: TRBV11-2; clone size: NA; D gene: NA; CDR3 protein: CASSLQDSYNEQFF; CDR3 DNA: TGTGCCAGCAGCTTACAGGACTCATACAATGAGCAGTTCTTC
J gene: TRBJ2-3; V gene: TRBV5-1; clone size: NA; D gene: NA; CDR3 protein: CASSFVTDTQYF; CDR3 DNA: TGCGCCAGCAGCTTCGTCACAGATACGCAGTATTTT
J gene: TRBJ1-2; V gene: TRBV5-5; clone size: NA; D gene: NA; CDR3 protein: CASSLGSGLDYGYTF; CDR3 DNA: TGTGCCAGCAGCTTGGGATCGGGATTGGACTATGGCTACACCTTC
J gene: TRBJ2-5; V gene: TRBV28; clone size: NA; D gene: NA; CDR3 protein: CASSPHRVRETQYF; CDR3 DNA: TGTGCCAGCAGTCCACACCGGGTAAGGGAGACCCAGTACTTC
J gene: TRBJ2-5; V gene: TRBV7-9; clone size: few; D gene: NA; CDR3 protein: CASSLRGIPQETQYF; CDR3 DNA: TGTGCCAGCAGCCTTAGGGGTATACCGCAAGAGACCCAGTACTTC
J gene: TRBJ2-5; V gene: TRBV28; clone size: NA; D gene: TRBD1; CDR3 protein: CASSLMGQVQTQYF; CDR3 DNA: TGTGCCAGCAGTTTAATGGGACAGGTTCAGACCCAGTACTTC
J gene: TRBJ2-1; V gene: TRBV28; clone size: NA; D gene: TRBD1; CDR3 protein: CASAPGWQGAYEQFF; CDR3 DNA: TGTGCCAGCGCCCCGGGTTGGCAGGGGGCTTATGAGCAGTTCTTC
J gene: TRBJ2-7; V gene: TRBV5-6; clone size: NA; D gene: TRBD1; CDR3 protein: CASSMTGGDSYEQYF; CDR3 DNA: TGTGCCAGCAGCATGACAGGGGGCGACTCCTACGAGCAGTACTTC
J gene: TRBJ2-5; V gene: TRBV7-9; clone size: few; D gene: NA; CDR3 protein: CASRSGFRGVQETQYF; CDR3 DNA: TGTGCCAGCAGGTCTGGGTTTCGGGGAGTCCAAGAGACCCAGTACTTC
J gene: TRBJ2-7; V gene: TRBV7-9; clone size: NA; D gene: NA; CDR3 protein: CASSSQGQSYEQYF; CDR3 DNA: TGTGCCAGCAGCTCGCAAGGACAGTCCTACGAGCAGTACTTC
J gene: TRBJ2-5; V gene: TRBV4-2; clone size: NA; D gene: NA; CDR3 protein: CASSQDRVPRIFRETQYF; CDR3 DNA: TGTGCCAGCAGCCAAGACCGCGTACCGCGGATATTCAGAGAGACCCAGTACTTC
J gene: TRBJ1-4; V gene: TRBV28; clone size: NA; D gene: TRBD1; CDR3 protein: CASSGTGGENEKLFF; CDR3 DNA: TGTGCCAGCAGTGGGACAGGGGGAGAGAATGAAAAACTGTTTTTT
J gene: TRBJ2-7; V gene: TRBV19; clone size: NA; D gene: TRBD2; CDR3 protein: CASSMSGTSGSYEQYF; CDR3 DNA: TGTGCCAGTAGTATGTCCGGGACTAGCGGGAGCTACGAGCAGTACTTC
J gene: TRBJ2-3; V gene: TRBV5-4; clone size: NA; D gene: NA; CDR3 protein: CASSPGWGTDTQYF; CDR3 DNA: TGTGCCAGCAGCCCGGGGTGGGGCACAGATACGCAGTATTTT
J gene: TRBJ1-3; V gene: TRBV6-6; clone size: NA; D gene: NA; CDR3 protein: CASSYLGATGNTIYF; CDR3 DNA: TGTGCCAGCAGTTACCTGGGAGCGACTGGAAACACCATATATTTT
J gene: TRBJ1-2; V gene: TRBV25-1; clone size: NA; D gene: NA; CDR3 protein: CASSLPGTTPDGYTF; CDR3 DNA: TGTGCCAGCAGCCTCCCCGGAACTACGCCTGATGGCTACACCTTC
J gene: TRBJ2-7; V gene: TRBV11-2; clone size: NA; D gene: TRBD1; CDR3 protein: CASSLQGYEQYF; CDR3 DNA: TGTGCCAGCAGCCTACAGGGGTACGAGCAGTACTTC
J gene: TRBJ2-7; V gene: TRBV7-7; clone size: NA; D gene: NA; CDR3 protein: CASSLAPTTPGIEQYF; CDR3 DNA: TGTGCTAGCAGCTTAGCGCCGACTACCCCAGGAATCGAGCAGTACTTC
J gene: TRBJ1-2; V gene: TRBV6-5; clone size: NA; D gene: TRBD1; CDR3 protein: CASSPSTGAYGYTF; CDR3 DNA: TGTGCCAGCAGTCCCTCGACAGGGGCCTATGGCTACACCTTC
J gene: TRBJ1-1; V gene: TRBV10-3; clone size: NA; D gene: NA; CDR3 protein: CAISEPTWVNTEAFF; CDR3 DNA: TGTGCCATCAGTGAGCCGACTTGGGTGAACACTGAAGCTTTCTTT
J gene: TRBJ2-7; V gene: TRBV5-1; clone size: few; D gene: TRBD1; CDR3 protein: CASSFWTGNLYEQYF; CDR3 DNA: TGCGCCAGCAGCTTCTGGACAGGGAACCTCTACGAGCAGTACTTC
J gene: TRBJ1-4; V gene: TRBV4-1; clone size: NA; D gene: TRBD1; CDR3 protein: CASSKNVGTGNEKLFF; CDR3 DNA: TGCGCCAGCAGCAAAAATGTTGGGACAGGGAATGAAAAACTGTTTTTT
J gene: TRBJ1-1; V gene: TRBV5-1; clone size: NA; D gene: NA; CDR3 protein: CASSVGAVSEAFF; CDR3 DNA: TGCGCCAGCAGCGTGGGAGCGGTAAGTGAAGCTTTCTTT
J gene: TRBJ1-6; V gene: TRBV9; clone size: NA; D gene: NA; CDR3 protein: CASSPDDWPRGSNSPLHF; CDR3 DNA: TGTGCCAGCAGCCCCGATGACTGGCCCCGGGGTTCTAATTCACCCCTCCACTTT
J gene: TRBJ2-5; V gene: TRBV21-1; clone size: NA; D gene: NA; CDR3 protein: CATSTGGAETQYF; CDR3 DNA: TGTGCCACCTCCACAGGGGGCGCGGAGACCCAGTACTTC
J gene: TRBJ2-7; V gene: TRBV5-1; clone size: NA; D gene: NA; CDR3 protein: CASSLAEGGVYEQYF; CDR3 DNA: TGCGCCAGCAGCTTGGCCGAAGGGGGGGTCTACGAGCAGTACTTC
J gene: TRBJ2-6; V gene: TRBV12-5; clone size: NA; D gene: NA; CDR3 protein: CASAPYSGANVLTF; CDR3 DNA: TGTGCTAGTGCCCCTTACTCTGGGGCCAACGTCCTGACTTTC
J gene: TRBJ1-2; V gene: TRBV7-9; clone size: few; D gene: TRBD1; CDR3 protein: CASSSTPGQGWGYTF; CDR3 DNA: TGTGCCAGCAGCTCCACCCCGGGACAGGGTTGGGGCTACACCTTC
J gene: TRBJ1-2; V gene: TRBV7-9; clone size: NA; D gene: TRBD1; CDR3 protein: CASSFTGDNYGYTF; CDR3 DNA: TGTGCCAGCAGCTTTACAGGGGATAACTATGGCTACACCTTC
J gene: TRBJ2-7; V gene: TRBV4-2; clone size: NA; D gene: TRBD2; CDR3 protein: CASSQGRPGLVTKYF; CDR3 DNA: TGTGCCAGCAGCCAAGGCCGGCCGGGACTAGTGACCAAGTACTTC
J gene: TRBJ2-5; V gene: TRBV29-1; clone size: NA; D gene: TRBD2; CDR3 protein: CSGSPTSTETQYF; CDR3 DNA: TGCAGCGGGAGTCCGACTAGCACGGAGACCCAGTACTTC
J gene: TRBJ1-6; V gene: TRBV2; clone size: NA; D gene: NA; CDR3 protein: CASSLGQSSYNSPLHF; CDR3 DNA: TGTGCCAGCTCTTTAGGACAGAGCTCCTATAATTCACCCCTCCACTTT
J gene: TRBJ2-1; V gene: TRBV9; clone size: NA; D gene: TRBD1; CDR3 protein: CASSNPATGASYNEQFF; CDR3 DNA: TGTGCCAGCAGCAATCCCGCGACAGGGGCCTCCTACAATGAGCAGTTCTTC
J gene: TRBJ1-3; V gene: TRBV2; clone size: few; D gene: TRBD1; CDR3 protein: CASSDQGAGNTIYF; CDR3 DNA: TGTGCCAGCAGTGATCAGGGGGCTGGAAACACCATATATTTT
J gene: TRBJ2-7; V gene: TRBV10-1; clone size: NA; D gene: TRBD2; CDR3 protein: CASSPLAGGRVEQYF; CDR3 DNA: TGCGCCAGCAGTCCGTTAGCGGGAGGCCGAGTCGAGCAGTACTTC
J gene: TRBJ1-5; V gene: TRBV9; clone size: once; D gene: NA; CDR3 protein: CASGGGGGMSNQPQHF; CDR3 DNA: TGTGCCAGCGGCGGAGGGGGGGGGATGAGCAATCAGCCCCAGCATTTT
J gene: TRBJ2-1; V gene: TRBV7-6; clone size: NA; D gene: NA; CDR3 protein: CASSLERYNEQFF; CDR3 DNA: TGTGCCAGCAGCTTAGAGCGGTACAATGAGCAGTTCTTC
J gene: TRBJ1-6; V gene: TRBV2; clone size: NA; D gene: TRBD1; CDR3 protein: CASSEGSGQYNSPLHF; CDR3 DNA: TGTGCCAGCAGTGAAGGCTCGGGACAGTATAATTCACCCCTCCACTTT